This TCR beta chain was sequenced for a study of regulatory T cells in long-lasting Graves disease. Looking at the study overall: Persistent Graves' disease meant over 5 years of antithyroid drugs with positive TSH receptor antibodies.

There are many counts of this clonotype. Germline V gene sequence: CDR1 MNHEY, CDR2 SMNVEV (reference sequence). The CDR3 extends over 16 amino acids. The V end lost 4 bases, the J end lost 2 bases, and 17 bases lay between the germline ends. Arm-PCR of CDR3 regions and iRepertoire HTBI primers were the basis on which TCR beta libraries were built. One entry per CDR3 protein, called by TCRdb with MiXCR from the multiplex PCR reads. The sample has around 400,000 distinct CDR3 sequences, 21% seen once. The time point is: persistent/refractory GD, antithyroid drugs over 5 years with positive TRAb. Construction of the TCR library relied on RNA isolated from PBMCs.

This rearrangement joins TRBV27 to TRBJ2-5, with unresolved D. The sample was peripheral blood mononuclear cells (PBMCs), taken when the disease was refractory, from a patient treated with antithyroid drugs. The source is a female donor with Graves disease. The CDR3 DNA follows: TGTGCCAGCAGTTCGTTCATAGGAAAAAGACAAGAGACCCAGTACTTC. Protein product: CASSSFIGKRQETQYF.